In this sample, the clone carrying this T cell receptor beta chain turned up once. The V and J ends lost 1 base and 4 bases respectively, with 23 bases between them. The CDR3 is made up of 18 amino acids. Per germline, CDR1 LGHNT and CDR2 FRNRAP. These data come from a study of blood T cell repertoires in COVID-19. Study-level background: Acute and convalescent COVID-19 specimens originated in the United States, Italy and Spain.

Seattle patients were enrolled while actively infected and followed longitudinally. Profiling relied on immunoSEQ multiplex PCR, and the TCRdb table lists in-frame clones only, not all of them. The table lists hundreds of thousands of clones, 89% of them singletons. The chain joins TRBV12-5 to TRBJ2-7; TRBD1 might be the D (6 bases). The source of this sequence is a woman in her 30s with COVID-19, enrolled during active disease. Sequencing input: peripheral blood. This CDR3 is CASGLEEKQNRVTYEQYV. CDR3 sequence (DNA): TGTGCTAGTGGTTTGGAAGAGAAACAGAACAGGGTGACGTACGAGCAGTACGTC.